The present entry profiles one T cell receptor (beta chain) with its context. What it binds is unknown. The study ran its PCR with 60 Vbeta and 13 Jbeta primers. The table came from immunoSEQ multiplex PCR; TCRdb's copy has only in-frame clones and leaves some out. The sample has a few hundred thousand clones; roughly four fifths are singletons. This sample is part of a study of cytomegalovirus exposure and HLA in healthy donors. Study observations and caveats: Researchers had no immune exposure information except CMV serostatus available. On later analysis, the bulk of CMV-associated TCR beta chains appeared to be HLA-restricted. Productive rates of about 90% or about 30% were seen for most TCR beta V segments in an earlier analysis. In a later analysis, V- and J-gene trimming of beta chains associated with a DCLRE1C missense variant, replicated independently.

Material for sequencing was PBMCs. The clonotype comes from a girl aged 10-17 years in good health and CMV-seronegative.

The DNA of the CDR3 is TGTGCCAGCAGAGGAGGCGCCCAAGAGACCCAGTACTTC. This translates into CASRGGAQETQYF. The J gene is TRBJ2-5, the V gene TRBV4-2; possibly TRBD2 for D (5 bases). CDR1 LGHNA and CDR2 YNFKEQ come from the germline V gene. V dropped 6 bases and J dropped 1 base, with 9 bases sitting between them. The CDR3 length is 13 residues.